Shown below are 8 T cell receptor beta chains from a single sample sequenced in a study of cytomegalovirus exposure and HLA in healthy donors. Libraries were prepared by immunoSEQ multiplex PCR; TCRdb keeps only in-frame clonotypes and omits some of them. This table has fewer than 350,000 clones, roughly 90% appearing once. What was sequenced was PBMCs. The receptors originated from a young woman in good health and CMV-seronegative.

There are a few counts of this clone. This chain links TRBV6-5 with TRBJ1-2; weak D call: TRBD1 (5 bases). V lost 6 bases to trimming and J lost 0 bases, with 8 bases between them. Germline CDR1 and CDR2: MNHEY and SVGAGI. The CDR3 runs to 13 residues. CDR3: CASRPGANYGYTF. The CDR3 DNA reads TGTGCCAGCAGGCCGGGGGCTAACTATGGCTACACCTTC.

Here the CDR3 reads CATRRDRVTYEQYF. The CDR3, as DNA: TGTGCCACCAGACGGGACAGGGTTACCTACGAGCAGTACTTC. The chain couples TRBV28 to TRBJ2-7, with 9 bases fitting TRBD1. V shed 10 bases and J 2 bases; nucleotides not matched to a gene: 9. Germline CDR1 and CDR2: MDHEN and SYDVKM. CDR3 length equals 14 residues. Drawing the rest from reference TRBV28 and TRBJ2-7, the complete variable domain is DVKVTQSSRYLVKRTGEKVFLECVQDMDHENMFWYRQDPGLGLRLIYFSYDVKMKEKGDIPEGYSVSREKKERFSLILESASTNQTSMYLCATRRDRVTYEQYFGPGTRLTVT.

V is TRBV6-5 and J is TRBJ1-2, with D possibly being TRBD1 (5 bases). Looked up from germline, CDR1 is MNHEY and CDR2 is SVGAGI. This CDR3 is 14 amino acids long. The germline V and J ends were trimmed by 0 bases and 7 bases, with 12 bases remaining between them. The CDR3 sequence is CASSYSPGRGGYTF. The CDR3 region has the DNA TGTGCCAGCAGTTACTCGCCAGGGCGTGGTGGCTACACCTTC.

The chain combines TRBV7-2 with TRBJ2-3; D might be TRBD2 (6 bases). The CDR3 runs to 14 residues. The V end lost 1 base, the J end lost 3 bases, and 8 bases lay between the germline ends. Germline CDR1 and CDR2: SGHTA and FQGNSA. DNA for the CDR3: TGTGCCAGCAGCTTAGAACTAGCAACAGATACGCAGTATTTT. As protein: CASSLELATDTQYF. Looking up the rest from reference TRBV7-2 and TRBJ2-3 gives the full variable domain: GAGVSQSPSNKVTEKGKDVELRCDPISGHTALYWYRQSLGQGLEFLIYFQGNSAPDKSGLPSDRFSAERTGGSVSTLTIQRTQQEDSAVYLCASSLELATDTQYFGPGTRLTVL.

V gene TRBV12-5 combines with J gene TRBJ1-4, with TRBD1 as a possible D gene (6 bases). This CDR3 comprises 16 residues. The ends were cut back, 1 base at V and 8 bases at J, with 17 bases in the middle. CDR1 and CDR2 (germline): LGHNT, FRNRAP. The CDR3 DNA sequence: TGTGCTAGTGGTTTGGGGTCAGGGGCCGTAGGGGAAAAACTGTTTTTT. Residues: CASGLGSGAVGEKLFF.

The V and J genes are TRBV30 and TRBJ2-1, with a weak D call TRBD1 (5 bases). This CDR3 has 15 amino acids. Per the germline V gene, CDR1 is GTSNPN and CDR2 is SVGIG (reference sequence). V was trimmed by 2 bases and J by 2 bases, leaving 13 bases between them. CDR3 residues: CAWSQLHRTYNEQFF. CDR3 bases: TGTGCCTGGAGTCAGCTGCACAGGACCTACAATGAGCAGTTCTTC.

The table lists this clone with a count of one. J is TRBJ1-1 and V is TRBV10-2, with TRBD1 as a possible D gene (5 bases). The V end was cut by 6 bases, the J end by 4 bases, with 12 bases between. The CDR3 is 13 amino acids. The germline CDR1 and CDR2 sequences are WSHSY and SAAADI. CDR3 protein: CASSFRTLTEAFF. The DNA for the CDR3 is TGCGCCAGCAGCTTCCGGACACTCACTGAAGCTTTCTTT.

The genes are TRBV28 and TRBJ1-5; no definite D call. Germline CDR1 MDHEN, CDR2 SYDVKM. Trimming took off 6 bases at V and 1 base at J, with 13 bases between the two ends. This CDR3 is 15 amino acids long. CDR3 bases: TGTGCCAGCAGACCTTCGGTGAGCAGCAATCAGCCCCAGCATTTT. Protein: CASRPSVSSNQPQHF.